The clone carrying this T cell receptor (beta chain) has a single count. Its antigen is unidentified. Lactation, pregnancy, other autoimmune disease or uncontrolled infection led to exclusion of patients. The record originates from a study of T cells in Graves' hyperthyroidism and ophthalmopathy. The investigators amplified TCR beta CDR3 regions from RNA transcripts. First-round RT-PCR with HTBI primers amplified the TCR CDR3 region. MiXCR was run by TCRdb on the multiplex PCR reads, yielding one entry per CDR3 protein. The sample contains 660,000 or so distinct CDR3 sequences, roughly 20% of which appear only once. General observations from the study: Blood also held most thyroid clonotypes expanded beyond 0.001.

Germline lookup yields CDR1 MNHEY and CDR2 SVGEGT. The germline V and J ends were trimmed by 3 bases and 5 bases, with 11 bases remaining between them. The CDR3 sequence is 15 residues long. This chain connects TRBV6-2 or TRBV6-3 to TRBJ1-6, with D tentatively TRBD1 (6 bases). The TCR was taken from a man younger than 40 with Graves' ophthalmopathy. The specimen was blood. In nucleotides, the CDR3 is TGTGCCAGCAGTTATTCCGACAGGAATAATTCACCCCTCCACTTT. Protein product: CASSYSDRNNSPLHF.